This is a list of T cell receptor beta chains from one sample in a study of response to subunit inactivated influenza vaccine. From the RT-PCR reads, TCRdb called clonotypes with MiXCR, one entry per CDR3 protein. The profile covers around 850,000 distinct CDR3 sequences, with approximately 17% appearing a single time and approximately 10% taken by the ten largest. The source was PBMCs from blood, collected 5 to 6 days after vaccination. These receptors came from a man aged 50 or older who received an inactivated influenza vaccine. The CDR3 runs from the conserved cysteine through the conserved F or W. The D gene is left open where the match is weak.

j_gene | v_gene | d_gene | CDR3aa
TRBJ2-7 | TRBV10-3 | . | CAIRRDTAYEQYF
TRBJ2-5 | TRBV12-3/TRBV12-4 | . | CASSPSSGTQYF
TRBJ1-1 | TRBV27 | TRBD1 | CASSLETGKLNTEAFF
TRBJ1-2 | TRBV5-6 | . | CASSPDGGVNYGYTF
TRBJ1-2 | TRBV5-4 | . | CASSKGSDYGYTF
TRBJ2-4 | TRBV20-1 | . | CSAQDSTLAKNIQYF
TRBJ1-2 | TRBV20-1 | TRBD1 | CSAVGTGGKNYGYTF
TRBJ2-1 | TRBV4-1 | . | CASSRASQRYNEQFF
TRBJ2-5 | TRBV20-1 | TRBD2 | CSATGTSGKGGETQYF
TRBJ2-1 | TRBV5-6 | TRBD2 | CASSAGTGGVRNEQFF
TRBJ2-7 | TRBV29-1 | . | CSVGDRWSSYEQYF
TRBJ2-7 | TRBV29-1 | . | CSVEGGVSYEQYF
TRBJ1-5 | TRBV6-2/TRBV6-3 | TRBD1 | CASRPRDRGGLPQHF
TRBJ2-3 | TRBV6-2/TRBV6-3 | . | CASSSYYPTDTQYF
TRBJ2-5 | TRBV7-8 | TRBD1 | CASRPGQEETQYF
TRBJ1-5 | TRBV12-3/TRBV12-4 | . | CASSLDVYQPQHF
TRBJ2-5 | TRBV12-3/TRBV12-4 | TRBD2 | CASSLGRSGSQETQYF
TRBJ2-1 | TRBV28 | TRBD2 | CASNLDRGAYNEQFF